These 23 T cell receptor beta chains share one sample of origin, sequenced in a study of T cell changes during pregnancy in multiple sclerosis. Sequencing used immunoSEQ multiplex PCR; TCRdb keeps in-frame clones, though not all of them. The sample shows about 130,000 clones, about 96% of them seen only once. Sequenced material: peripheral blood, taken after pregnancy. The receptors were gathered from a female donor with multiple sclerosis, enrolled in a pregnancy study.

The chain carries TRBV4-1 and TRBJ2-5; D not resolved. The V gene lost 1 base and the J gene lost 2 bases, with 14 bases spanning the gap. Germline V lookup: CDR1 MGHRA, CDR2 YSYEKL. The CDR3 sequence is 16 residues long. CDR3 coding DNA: TGCGCCAGCAGCCAAGTGTCGCTAACAGCTCAAGAGACCCAGTACTTC. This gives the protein CASSQVSLTAQETQYF.

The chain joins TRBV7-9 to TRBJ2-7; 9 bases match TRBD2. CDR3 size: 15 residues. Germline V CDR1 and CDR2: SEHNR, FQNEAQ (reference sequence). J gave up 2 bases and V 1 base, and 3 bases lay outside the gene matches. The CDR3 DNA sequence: TGTGCCAGCAGCTTAGAGACTAGCGGCCCCTACGAGCAGTACTTC. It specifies CASSLETSGPYEQYF.

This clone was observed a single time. The CDR3 spells CASSQGSGSTDTQYF. Written as DNA, the CDR3 is TGTGCCAGCAGCCAAGGCAGCGGGTCCACAGATACGCAGTATTTT. This chain connects TRBV4-2 to TRBJ2-3; TRBD2 might be the D (6 bases). V was clipped by 1 base and J by 2 bases, with 10 bases between them. This CDR3 is 15 amino acids long. The germline V gene has CDR1 LGHNA and CDR2 YNFKEQ.

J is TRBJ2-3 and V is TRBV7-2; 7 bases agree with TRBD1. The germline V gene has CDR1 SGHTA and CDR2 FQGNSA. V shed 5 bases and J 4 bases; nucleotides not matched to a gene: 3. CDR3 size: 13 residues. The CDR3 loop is CASSPTGADTQYF. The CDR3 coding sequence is TGTGCCAGCAGCCCCACAGGGGCAGATACGCAGTATTTT.

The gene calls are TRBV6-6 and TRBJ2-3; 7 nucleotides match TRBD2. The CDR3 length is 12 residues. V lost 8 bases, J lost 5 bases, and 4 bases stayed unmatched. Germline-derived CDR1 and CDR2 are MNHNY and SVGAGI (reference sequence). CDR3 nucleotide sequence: TGTGCCAGCTCCTGGGGGGGAGATACGCAGTATTTT. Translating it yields CASSWGGDTQYF.

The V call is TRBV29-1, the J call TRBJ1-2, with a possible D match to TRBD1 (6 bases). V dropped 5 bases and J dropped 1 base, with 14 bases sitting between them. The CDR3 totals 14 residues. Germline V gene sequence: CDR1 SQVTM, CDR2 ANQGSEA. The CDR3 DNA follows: TGCAGCGTTTCCGGACAGAACATTAACTATGGCTACACCTTC. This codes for CSVSGQNINYGYTF.

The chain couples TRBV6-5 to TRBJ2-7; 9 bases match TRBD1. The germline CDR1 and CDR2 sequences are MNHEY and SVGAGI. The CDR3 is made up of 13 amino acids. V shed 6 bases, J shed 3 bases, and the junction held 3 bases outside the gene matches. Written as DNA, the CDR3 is TGTGCCAGCAGGGACAGGGGAAGCTACGAGCAGTACTTC. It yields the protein CASRDRGSYEQYF.

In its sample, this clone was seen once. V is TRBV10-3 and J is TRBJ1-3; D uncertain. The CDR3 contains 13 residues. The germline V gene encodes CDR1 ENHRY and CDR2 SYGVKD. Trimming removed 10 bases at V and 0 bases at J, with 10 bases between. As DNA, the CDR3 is TGTGCCACTCACACCTCCTCTGGAAACACCATATATTTT. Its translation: CATHTSSGNTIYF.

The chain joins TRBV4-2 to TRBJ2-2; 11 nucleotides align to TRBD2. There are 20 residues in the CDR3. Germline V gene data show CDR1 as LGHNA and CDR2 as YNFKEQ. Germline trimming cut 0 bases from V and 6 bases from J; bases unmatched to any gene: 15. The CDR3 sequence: CASSQDKRLAGKVSPGELFF. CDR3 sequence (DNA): TGTGCCAGCAGCCAAGATAAAAGACTAGCGGGAAAAGTTAGCCCCGGGGAGCTGTTTTTT.

CDR3 DNA: TGTGCCAGCAGCTTAGTCATTTCCGGGTCCAATGAGCAGTTCTTC. This codes for CASSLVISGSNEQFF. The V gene is TRBV7-9, the J gene TRBJ2-1, with no clear D. Looked up from germline, CDR1 is SEHNR and CDR2 is FQNEAQ (reference sequence). V shed 1 base and J shed 6 bases, with 13 bases lying between them. The CDR3 has 15 amino acids.

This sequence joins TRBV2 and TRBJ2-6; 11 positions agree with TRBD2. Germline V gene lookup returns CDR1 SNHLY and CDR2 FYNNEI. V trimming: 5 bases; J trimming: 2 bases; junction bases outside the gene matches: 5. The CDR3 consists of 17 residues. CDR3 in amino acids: CASSTSGSMTGANVLTF. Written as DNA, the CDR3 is TGTGCCAGCAGTACTAGCGGGAGTATGACTGGGGCCAACGTCCTGACTTTC. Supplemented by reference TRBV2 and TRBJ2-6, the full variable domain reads EPEVTQTPSHQVTQMGQEVILRCVPISNHLYFYWYRQILGQKVEFLVSFYNNEISEKSEIFDDQFSVERPDGSNFTLKIRSTKLEDSAMYFCASSTSGSMTGANVLTFGAGSRLTVL.

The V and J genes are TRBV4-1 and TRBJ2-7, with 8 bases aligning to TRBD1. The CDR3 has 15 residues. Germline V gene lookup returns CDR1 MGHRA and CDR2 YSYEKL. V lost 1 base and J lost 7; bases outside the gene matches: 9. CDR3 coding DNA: TGCGCCAGCAGCCAAGCCTCGGGACAGGTGAGAGAGCAGTACTTC. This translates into CASSQASGQVREQYF.

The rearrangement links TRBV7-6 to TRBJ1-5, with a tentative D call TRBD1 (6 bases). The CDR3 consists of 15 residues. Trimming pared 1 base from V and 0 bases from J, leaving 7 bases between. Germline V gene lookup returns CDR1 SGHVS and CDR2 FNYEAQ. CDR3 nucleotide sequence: TGTGCCAGCAGCTTAGGGACAGATAGCAATCAGCCCCAGCATTTT. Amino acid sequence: CASSLGTDSNQPQHF.

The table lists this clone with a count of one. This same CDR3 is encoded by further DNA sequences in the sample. CDR3 region: CASSIGGGYTEAFF. The CDR3 DNA reads TGTGCCAGTAGTATTGGAGGGGGCTACACTGAAGCTTTCTTT. This sequence joins TRBV19 and TRBJ1-1, with 7 bases fitting TRBD1. The CDR3 contains 14 residues. V lost 3 bases, J lost 3 bases, and 4 bases stayed unmatched. Germline CDR1 is LNHDA and CDR2 is SQIVND (reference sequence).

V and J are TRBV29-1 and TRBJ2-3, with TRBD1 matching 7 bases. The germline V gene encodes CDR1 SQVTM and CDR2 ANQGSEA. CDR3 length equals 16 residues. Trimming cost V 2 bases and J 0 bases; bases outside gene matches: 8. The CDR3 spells CSVESVEGASTDTQYF. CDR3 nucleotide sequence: TGCAGCGTTGAAAGCGTTGAGGGGGCCAGCACAGATACGCAGTATTTT.

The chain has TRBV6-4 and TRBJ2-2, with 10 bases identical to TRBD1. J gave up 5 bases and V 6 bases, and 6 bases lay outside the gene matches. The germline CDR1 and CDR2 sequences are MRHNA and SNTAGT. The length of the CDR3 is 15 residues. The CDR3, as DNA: TGTGCCAGCAGAGCTACGGGACAGGGGACCGGGGAGCTGTTTTTT. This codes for CASRATGQGTGELFF.

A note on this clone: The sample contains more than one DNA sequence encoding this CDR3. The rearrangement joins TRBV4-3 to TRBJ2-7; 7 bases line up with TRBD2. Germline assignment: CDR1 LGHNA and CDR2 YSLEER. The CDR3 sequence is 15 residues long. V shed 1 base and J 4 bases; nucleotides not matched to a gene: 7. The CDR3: CASSQAWEGIYEQYF. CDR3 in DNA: TGCGCCAGCAGCCAAGCTTGGGAGGGGATATACGAGCAGTACTTC.

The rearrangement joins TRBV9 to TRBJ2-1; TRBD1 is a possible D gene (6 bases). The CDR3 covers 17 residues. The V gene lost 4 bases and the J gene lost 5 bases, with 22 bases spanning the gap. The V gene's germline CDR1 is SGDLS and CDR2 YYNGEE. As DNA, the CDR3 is TGTGCCAGCAGCCCGAGGAGCGCGGACAGAGGGGACAATGAGCAGTTCTTC. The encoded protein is CASSPRSADRGDNEQFF.

The CDR3 nucleotides read TGTGCCAGCAGCCAACTAGCGGCGAACACCGGGGAGCTGTTTTTT. It yields the protein CASSQLAANTGELFF. The chain recombines TRBV5-4 with TRBJ2-2; 8 bases align to TRBD2. The CDR3 covers 15 residues. The V and J ends lost 4 bases and 0 bases, in that order; junction bases with no gene match: 2. Germline V gene sequence: CDR1 SGHNT, CDR2 YYREEE (reference sequence).

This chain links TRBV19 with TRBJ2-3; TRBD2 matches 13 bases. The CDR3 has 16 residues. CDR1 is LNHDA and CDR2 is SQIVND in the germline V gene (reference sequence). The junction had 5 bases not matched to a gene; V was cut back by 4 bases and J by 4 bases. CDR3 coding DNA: TGTGCCAGTAGTAAAGGACTAGCGGGAGTAGCAGATACGCAGTATTTT. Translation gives CASSKGLAGVADTQYF.

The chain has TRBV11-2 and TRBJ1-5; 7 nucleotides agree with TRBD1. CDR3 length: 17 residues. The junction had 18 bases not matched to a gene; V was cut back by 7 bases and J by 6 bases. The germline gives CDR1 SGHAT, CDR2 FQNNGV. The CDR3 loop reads CASTYITSDRVGQPQHF. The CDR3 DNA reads TGTGCCAGCACCTATATAACCTCCGACAGGGTGGGTCAGCCCCAGCATTTT.

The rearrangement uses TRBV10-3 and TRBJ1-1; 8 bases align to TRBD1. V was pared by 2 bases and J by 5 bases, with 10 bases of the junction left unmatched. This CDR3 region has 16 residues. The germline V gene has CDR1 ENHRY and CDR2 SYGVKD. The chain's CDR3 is CAISEVQGVIETEAFF. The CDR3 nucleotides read TGTGCCATCAGTGAGGTACAGGGGGTTATTGAGACTGAAGCTTTCTTT.

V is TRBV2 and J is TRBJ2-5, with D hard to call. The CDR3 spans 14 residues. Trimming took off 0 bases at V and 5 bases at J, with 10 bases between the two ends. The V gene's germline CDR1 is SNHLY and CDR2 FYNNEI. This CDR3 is CASSEARSAETQYF. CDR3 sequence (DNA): TGTGCCAGCAGTGAAGCAAGGAGTGCGGAGACCCAGTACTTC.